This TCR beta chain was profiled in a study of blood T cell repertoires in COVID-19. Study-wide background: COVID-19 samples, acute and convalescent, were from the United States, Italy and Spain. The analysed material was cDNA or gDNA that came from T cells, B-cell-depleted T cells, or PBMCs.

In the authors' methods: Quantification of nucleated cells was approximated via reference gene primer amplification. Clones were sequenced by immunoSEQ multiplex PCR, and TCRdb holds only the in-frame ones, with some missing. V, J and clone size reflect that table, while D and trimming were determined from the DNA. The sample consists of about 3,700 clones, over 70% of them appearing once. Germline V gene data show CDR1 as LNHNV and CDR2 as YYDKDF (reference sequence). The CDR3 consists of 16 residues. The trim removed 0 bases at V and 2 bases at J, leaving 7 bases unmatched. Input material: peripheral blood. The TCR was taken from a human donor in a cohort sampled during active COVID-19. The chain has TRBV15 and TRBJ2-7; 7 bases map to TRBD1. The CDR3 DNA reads TGTGCCACCAGCAGAGAGTCAGGGGACAGAGCCTACGAGCAGTACGTC. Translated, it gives CATSRESGDRAYEQYV.